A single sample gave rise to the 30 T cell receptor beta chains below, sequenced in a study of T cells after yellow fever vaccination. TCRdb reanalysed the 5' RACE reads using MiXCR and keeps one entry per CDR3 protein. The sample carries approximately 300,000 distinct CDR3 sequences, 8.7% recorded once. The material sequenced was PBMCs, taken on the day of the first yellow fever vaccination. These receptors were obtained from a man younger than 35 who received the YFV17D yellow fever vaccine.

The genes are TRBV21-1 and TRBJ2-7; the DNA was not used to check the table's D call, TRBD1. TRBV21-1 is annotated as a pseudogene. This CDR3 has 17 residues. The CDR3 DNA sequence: TGTTCCAGCAGCATTTGTCCCAGGGAGACTAGCTCCTACGAGCAGTACGTC. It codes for CSSSICPRETSSYEQYV.

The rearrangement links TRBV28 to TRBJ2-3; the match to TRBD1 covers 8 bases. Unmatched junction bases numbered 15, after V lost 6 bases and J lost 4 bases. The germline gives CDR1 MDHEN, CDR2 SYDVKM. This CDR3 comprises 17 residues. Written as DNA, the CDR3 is TGTGCCAGCAGCCCGTCCCCGGGCAGGGGGCCTGCAGATACGCAGTATTTT. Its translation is CASSPSPGRGPADTQYF.

The CDR3 reads CASSVAPSGGRNEQFF. The DNA of the CDR3 is TGTGCCAGCAGCGTAGCCCCTAGCGGGGGGCGGAATGAGCAGTTCTTC. The V gene is TRBV9, the J gene TRBJ2-1, with TRBD2 matching 11 bases. This CDR3 is 16 amino acids long. CDR1 and CDR2 from the germline V gene are SGDLS and YYNGEE. Trimming at V came to 0 bases and at J to 7 bases, leaving 6 bases not matched to a gene.

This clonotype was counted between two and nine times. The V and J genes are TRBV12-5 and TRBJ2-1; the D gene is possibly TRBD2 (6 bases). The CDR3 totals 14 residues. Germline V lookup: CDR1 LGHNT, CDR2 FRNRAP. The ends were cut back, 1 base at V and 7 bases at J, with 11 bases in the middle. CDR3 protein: CASGLEAGRNEQFF. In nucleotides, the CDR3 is TGTGCTAGTGGTTTGGAAGCAGGGAGGAATGAGCAGTTCTTC.

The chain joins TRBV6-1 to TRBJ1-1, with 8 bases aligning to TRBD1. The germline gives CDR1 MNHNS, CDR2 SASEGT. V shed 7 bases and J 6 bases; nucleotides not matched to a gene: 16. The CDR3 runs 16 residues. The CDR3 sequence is CASTPSGGRLIAEAFF. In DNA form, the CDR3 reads TGTGCCAGCACCCCGTCAGGGGGCCGATTGATCGCTGAAGCTTTCTTT.

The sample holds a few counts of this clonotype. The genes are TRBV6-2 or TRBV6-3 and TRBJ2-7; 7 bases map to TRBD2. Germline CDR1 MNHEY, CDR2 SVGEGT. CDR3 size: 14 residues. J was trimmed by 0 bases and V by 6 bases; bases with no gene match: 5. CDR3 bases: TGTGCCAGCAGGTGGGGGGGGGGCTCCTACGAGCAGTACTTC. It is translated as CASRWGGGSYEQYF.

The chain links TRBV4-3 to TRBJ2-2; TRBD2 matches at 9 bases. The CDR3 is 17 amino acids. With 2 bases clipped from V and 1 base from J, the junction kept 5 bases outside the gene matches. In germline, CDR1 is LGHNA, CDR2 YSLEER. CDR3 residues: CASSQLLAGVNTGELFF. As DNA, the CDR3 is TGCGCCAGCAGCCAACTATTAGCGGGGGTGAACACCGGGGAGCTGTTTTTT.

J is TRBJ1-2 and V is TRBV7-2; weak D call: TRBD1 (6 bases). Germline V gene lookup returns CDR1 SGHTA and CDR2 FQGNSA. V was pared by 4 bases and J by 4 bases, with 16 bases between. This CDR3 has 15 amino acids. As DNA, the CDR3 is TGTGCCAGCAGCTCCTTAACAGGGCGAGCCTATGGCTACACCTTC. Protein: CASSSLTGRAYGYTF.

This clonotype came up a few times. The CDR3 region is CASSTQQGRNYGYTF. The CDR3 DNA is TGTGCCAGCAGCACCCAACAGGGACGGAACTATGGCTACACCTTC. The rearrangement links TRBV7-2 to TRBJ1-2, with D perhaps matching TRBD1 (6 bases). The CDR3 covers 15 residues. V lost 5 bases to trimming and J lost 2 bases, with 15 bases between them. The germline V gene has CDR1 SGHTA and CDR2 FQGNSA.

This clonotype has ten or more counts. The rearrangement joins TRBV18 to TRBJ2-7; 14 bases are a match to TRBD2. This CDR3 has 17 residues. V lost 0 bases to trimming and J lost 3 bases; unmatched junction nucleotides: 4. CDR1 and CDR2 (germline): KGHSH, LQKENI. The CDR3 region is CASSPPPGLAGDYEQYF. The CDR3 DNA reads TGTGCCAGCTCACCACCTCCGGGACTAGCGGGGGACTACGAGCAGTACTTC.

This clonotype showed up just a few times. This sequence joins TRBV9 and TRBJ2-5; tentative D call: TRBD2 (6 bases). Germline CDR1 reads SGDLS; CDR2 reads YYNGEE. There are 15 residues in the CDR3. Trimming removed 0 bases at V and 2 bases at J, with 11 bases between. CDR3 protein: CASSVVGGTQETQYF. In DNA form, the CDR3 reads TGTGCCAGCAGCGTAGTTGGGGGGACTCAAGAGACCCAGTACTTC.

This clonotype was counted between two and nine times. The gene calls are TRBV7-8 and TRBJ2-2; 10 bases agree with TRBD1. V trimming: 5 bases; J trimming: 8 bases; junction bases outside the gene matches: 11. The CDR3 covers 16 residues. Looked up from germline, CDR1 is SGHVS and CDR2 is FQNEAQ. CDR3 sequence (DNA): TGTGCCAGCAGCCTCCTGACAGGGGGCCTGTTAGGGGAGCTGTTTTTT. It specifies CASSLLTGGLLGELFF.

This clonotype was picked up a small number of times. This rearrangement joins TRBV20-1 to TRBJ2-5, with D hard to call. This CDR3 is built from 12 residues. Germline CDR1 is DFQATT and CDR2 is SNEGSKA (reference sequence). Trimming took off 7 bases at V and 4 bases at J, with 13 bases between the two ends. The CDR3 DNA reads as TGCAGTGGTGTAAGTCCAGGAGAGACCCAGTACTTC. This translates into CSGVSPGETQYF.

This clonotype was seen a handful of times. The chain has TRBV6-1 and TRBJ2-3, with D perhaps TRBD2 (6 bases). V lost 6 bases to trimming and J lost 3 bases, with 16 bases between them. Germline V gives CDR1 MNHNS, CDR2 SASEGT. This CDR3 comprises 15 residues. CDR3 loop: CASSPRLERTDTQYF. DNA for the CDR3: TGTGCCAGCAGCCCTAGACTAGAACGAACAGATACGCAGTATTTT.

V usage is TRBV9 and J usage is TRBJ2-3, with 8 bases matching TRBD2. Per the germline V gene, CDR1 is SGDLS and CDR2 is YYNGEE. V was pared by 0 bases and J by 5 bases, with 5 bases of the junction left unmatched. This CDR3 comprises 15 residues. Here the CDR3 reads CASSVDGGVLDTQYF. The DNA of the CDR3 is TGTGCCAGCAGCGTAGACGGGGGGGTGCTAGATACGCAGTATTTT. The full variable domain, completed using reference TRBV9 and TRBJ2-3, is DSGVTQTPKHLITATGQRVTLRCSPRSGDLSVYWYQQSLDQGLQFLIQYYNGEERAKGNILERFSAQQFPDLHSELNLSSLELGDSALYFCASSVDGGVLDTQYFGPGTRLTVL.

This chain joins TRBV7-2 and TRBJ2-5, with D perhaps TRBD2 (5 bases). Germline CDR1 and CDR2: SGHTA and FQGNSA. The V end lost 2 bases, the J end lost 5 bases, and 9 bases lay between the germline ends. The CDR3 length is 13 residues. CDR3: CASSLTSRETQYF. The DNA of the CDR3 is TGTGCCAGCAGCTTAACTAGTAGGGAGACCCAGTACTTC.

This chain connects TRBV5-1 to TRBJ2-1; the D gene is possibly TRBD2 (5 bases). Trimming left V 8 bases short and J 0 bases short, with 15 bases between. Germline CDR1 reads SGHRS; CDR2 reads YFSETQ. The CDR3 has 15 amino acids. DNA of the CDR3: TGCGCCAGTAACTCCGGGATTCGCTCCTACAATGAGCAGTTCTTC. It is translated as CASNSGIRSYNEQFF.

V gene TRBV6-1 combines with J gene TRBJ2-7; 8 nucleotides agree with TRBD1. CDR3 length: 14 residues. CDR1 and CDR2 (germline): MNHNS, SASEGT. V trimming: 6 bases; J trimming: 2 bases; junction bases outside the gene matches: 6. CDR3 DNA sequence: TGTGCCAGCAGGTTGGACAGGGTTACCTACGAGCAGTACTTC. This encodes CASRLDRVTYEQYF.

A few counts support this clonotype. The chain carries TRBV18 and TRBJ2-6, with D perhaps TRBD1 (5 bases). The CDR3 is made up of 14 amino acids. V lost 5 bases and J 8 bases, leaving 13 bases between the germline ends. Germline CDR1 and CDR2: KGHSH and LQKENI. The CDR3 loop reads CASSTEPGPNVLTF. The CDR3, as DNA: TGTGCCAGCTCAACCGAGCCAGGGCCCAACGTCCTGACTTTC.

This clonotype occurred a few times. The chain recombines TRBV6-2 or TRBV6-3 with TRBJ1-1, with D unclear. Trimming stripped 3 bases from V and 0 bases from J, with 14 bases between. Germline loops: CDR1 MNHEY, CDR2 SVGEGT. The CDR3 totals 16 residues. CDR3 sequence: CASSYGHSPMNTEAFF. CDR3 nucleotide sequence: TGTGCCAGCAGTTATGGCCATTCCCCCATGAACACTGAAGCTTTCTTT.

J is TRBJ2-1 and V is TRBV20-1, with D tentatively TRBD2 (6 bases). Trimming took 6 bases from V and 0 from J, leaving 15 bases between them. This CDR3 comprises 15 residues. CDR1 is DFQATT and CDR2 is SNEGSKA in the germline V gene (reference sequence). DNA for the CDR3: TGCAGTGCCAACGGGGGAGCCAGCTCCTACAATGAGCAGTTCTTC. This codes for CSANGGASSYNEQFF.

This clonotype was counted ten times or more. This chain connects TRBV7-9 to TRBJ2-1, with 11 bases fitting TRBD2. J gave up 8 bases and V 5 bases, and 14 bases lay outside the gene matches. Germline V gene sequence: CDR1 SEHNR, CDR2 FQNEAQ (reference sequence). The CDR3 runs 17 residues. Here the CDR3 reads CASSILRLAGGWDEQFF. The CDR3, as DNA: TGTGCCAGCAGCATACTCCGCCTAGCGGGGGGTTGGGATGAGCAGTTCTTC.

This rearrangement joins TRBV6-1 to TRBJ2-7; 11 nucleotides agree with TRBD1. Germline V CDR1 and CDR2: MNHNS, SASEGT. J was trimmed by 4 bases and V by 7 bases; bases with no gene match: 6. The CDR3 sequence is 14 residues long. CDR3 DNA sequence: TGTGCCAGCACCCCTGGACAGGGGGCTTACGAGCAGTACTTC. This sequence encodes CASTPGQGAYEQYF.

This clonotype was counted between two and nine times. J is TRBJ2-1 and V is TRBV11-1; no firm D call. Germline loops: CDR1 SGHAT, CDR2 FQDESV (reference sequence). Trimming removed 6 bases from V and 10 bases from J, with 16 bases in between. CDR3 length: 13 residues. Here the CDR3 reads CASSHTSDPEQFF. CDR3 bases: TGTGCCAGCAGTCATACCTCGGACCCCGAGCAGTTCTTC.

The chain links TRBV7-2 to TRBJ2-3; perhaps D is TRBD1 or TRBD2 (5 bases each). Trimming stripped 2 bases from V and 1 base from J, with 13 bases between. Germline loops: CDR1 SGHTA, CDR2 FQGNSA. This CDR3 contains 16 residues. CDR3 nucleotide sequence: TGTGCCAGCAGCTTAATGGGGACCGCGGGCACAGATACGCAGTATTTT. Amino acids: CASSLMGTAGTDTQYF.

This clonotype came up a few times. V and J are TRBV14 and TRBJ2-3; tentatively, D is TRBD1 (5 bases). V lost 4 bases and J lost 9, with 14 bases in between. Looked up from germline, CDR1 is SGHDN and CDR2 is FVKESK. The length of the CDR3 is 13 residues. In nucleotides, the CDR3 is TGTGCCAGCAGCCCATCAGGGATTGGGACGCAGTATTTT. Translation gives CASSPSGIGTQYF. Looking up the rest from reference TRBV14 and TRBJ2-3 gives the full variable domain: EAGVTQFPSHSVIEKGQTVTLRCDPISGHDNLYWYRRVMGKEIKFLLHFVKESKQDESGMPNNRFLAERTGGTYSTLKVQPAELEDSGVYFCASSPSGIGTQYFGPGTRLTVL.

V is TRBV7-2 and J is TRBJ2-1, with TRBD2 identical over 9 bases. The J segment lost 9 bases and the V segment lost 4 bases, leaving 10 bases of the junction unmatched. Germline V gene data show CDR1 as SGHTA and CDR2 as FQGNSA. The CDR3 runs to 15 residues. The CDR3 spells CASSYGRGGRAEQFF. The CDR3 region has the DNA TGTGCCAGCAGCTATGGGCGGGGGGGCAGGGCTGAGCAGTTCTTC.

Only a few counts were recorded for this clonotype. The CDR3 loop reads CASSLMGQIGDTQYF. The CDR3 DNA follows: TGTGCCAGCAGCTTAATGGGTCAGATCGGAGATACGCAGTATTTT. V is TRBV11-1 and J is TRBJ2-3; D uncertain. This CDR3 is 15 amino acids long. Germline loops: CDR1 SGHAT, CDR2 FQDESV (reference sequence). V was shortened by 2 bases and J by 5 bases, with 14 bases between the two germline ends.

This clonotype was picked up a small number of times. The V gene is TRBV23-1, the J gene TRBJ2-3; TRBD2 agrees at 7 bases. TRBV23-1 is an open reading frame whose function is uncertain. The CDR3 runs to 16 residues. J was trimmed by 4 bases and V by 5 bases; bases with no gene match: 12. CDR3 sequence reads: CASSSPGGSDSDTQYF. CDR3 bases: TGCGCCAGCAGTTCACCCGGGGGGTCCGATTCAGATACGCAGTATTTT.

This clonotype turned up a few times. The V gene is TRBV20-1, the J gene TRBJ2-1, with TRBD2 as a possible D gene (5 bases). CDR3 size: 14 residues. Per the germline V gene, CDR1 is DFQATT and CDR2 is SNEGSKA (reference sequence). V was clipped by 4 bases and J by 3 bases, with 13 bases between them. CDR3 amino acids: CSATTGSFYNEQFF. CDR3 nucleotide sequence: TGCAGTGCTACCACGGGGTCTTTCTACAATGAGCAGTTCTTC.